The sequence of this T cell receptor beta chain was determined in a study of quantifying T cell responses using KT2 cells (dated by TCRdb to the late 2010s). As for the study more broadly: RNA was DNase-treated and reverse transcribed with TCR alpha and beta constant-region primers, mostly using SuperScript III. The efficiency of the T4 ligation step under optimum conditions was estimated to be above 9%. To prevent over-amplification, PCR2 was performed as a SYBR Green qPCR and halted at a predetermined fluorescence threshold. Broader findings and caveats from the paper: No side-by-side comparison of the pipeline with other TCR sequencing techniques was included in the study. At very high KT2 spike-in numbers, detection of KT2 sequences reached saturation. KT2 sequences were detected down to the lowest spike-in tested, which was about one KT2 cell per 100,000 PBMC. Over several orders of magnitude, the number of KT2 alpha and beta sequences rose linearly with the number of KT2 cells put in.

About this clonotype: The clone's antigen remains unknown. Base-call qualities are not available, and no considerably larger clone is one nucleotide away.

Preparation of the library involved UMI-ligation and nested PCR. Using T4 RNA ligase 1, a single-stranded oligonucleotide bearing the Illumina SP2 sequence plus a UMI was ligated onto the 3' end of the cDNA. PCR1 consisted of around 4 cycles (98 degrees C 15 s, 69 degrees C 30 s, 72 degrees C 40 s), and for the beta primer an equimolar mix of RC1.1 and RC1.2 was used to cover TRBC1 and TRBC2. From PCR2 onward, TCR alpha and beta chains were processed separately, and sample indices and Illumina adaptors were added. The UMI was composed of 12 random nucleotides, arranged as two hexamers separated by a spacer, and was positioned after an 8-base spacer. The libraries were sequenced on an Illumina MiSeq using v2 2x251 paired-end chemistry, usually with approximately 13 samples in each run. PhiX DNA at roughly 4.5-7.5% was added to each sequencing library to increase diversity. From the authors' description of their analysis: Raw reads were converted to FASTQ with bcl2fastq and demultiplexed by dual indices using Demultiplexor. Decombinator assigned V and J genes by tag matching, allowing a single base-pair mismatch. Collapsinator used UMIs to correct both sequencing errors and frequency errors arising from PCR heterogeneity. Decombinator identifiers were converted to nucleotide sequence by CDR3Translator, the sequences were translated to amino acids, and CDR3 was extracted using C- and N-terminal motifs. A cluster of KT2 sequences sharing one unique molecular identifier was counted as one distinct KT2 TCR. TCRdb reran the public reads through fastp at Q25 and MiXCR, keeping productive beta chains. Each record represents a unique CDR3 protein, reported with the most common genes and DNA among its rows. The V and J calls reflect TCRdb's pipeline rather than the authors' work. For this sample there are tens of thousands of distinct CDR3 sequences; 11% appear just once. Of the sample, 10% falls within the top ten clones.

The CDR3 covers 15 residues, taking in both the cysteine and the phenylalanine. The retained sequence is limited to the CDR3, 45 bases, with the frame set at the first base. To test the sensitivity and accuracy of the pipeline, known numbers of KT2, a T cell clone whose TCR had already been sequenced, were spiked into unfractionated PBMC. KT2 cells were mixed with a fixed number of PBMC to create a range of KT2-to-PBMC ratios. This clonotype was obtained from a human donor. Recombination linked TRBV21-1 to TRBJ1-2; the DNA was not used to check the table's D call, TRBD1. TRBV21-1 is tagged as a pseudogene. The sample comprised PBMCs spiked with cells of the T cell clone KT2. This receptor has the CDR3 CASSHRDRVPYGYTF. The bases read TGTGCCAGCAGCCACCGGGACAGGGTTCCTTATGGCTACACCTTC.